The 7 T cell receptor beta chains listed next were all sequenced from one sample in a study of cytomegalovirus exposure and HLA in healthy donors. TCRdb's table, derived via immunoSEQ multiplex PCR, lists solely in-frame clones and lacks some. The profile covers about 220,000 clones, with about 89% appearing a single time and around 1.1% taken by the ten largest. The source material was PBMCs. These receptor sequences come from a woman under 30 in good health and CMV-seronegative.

The CDR3 loop reads CASSETRSSGQLMSGYTF. The CDR3 DNA reads TGTGCCAGCAGTGAAACCCGCTCTTCGGGACAGCTGATGTCGGGCTACACCTTC. The rearrangement uses TRBV25-1 and TRBJ1-2; TRBD1 matches 7 bases. The CDR3 runs 18 residues. Per the germline V gene, CDR1 is MGHDK and CDR2 is SYGVNS. Trimming cost V 2 bases and J 8 bases; bases outside gene matches: 20.

The V gene is TRBV6-1, the J gene TRBJ1-1; weak D call: TRBD1 (5 bases). Germline V gene sequence: CDR1 MNHNS, CDR2 SASEGT. CDR3 length: 14 residues. The V and J ends lost 5 bases and 1 base respectively, with 11 bases between them. CDR3 bases: TGTGCCAGCAGTCGACAGCTACCGAACACTGAAGCTTTCTTT. The encoded protein is CASSRQLPNTEAFF.

This chain's CDR3 is CASSLLALKKLFF. In DNA form, the CDR3 reads TGTGCCAGCAGTTTATTGGCCCTCAAAAAACTGTTTTTT. The gene calls are TRBV28 and TRBJ1-4; D gene unclear. This CDR3 spans 13 amino acids. V was pared by 1 base and J by 9 bases, with 9 bases between. CDR1 and CDR2 (germline): MDHEN, SYDVKM.

The sample holds one count of this clone. V usage is TRBV19 and J usage is TRBJ1-2; maybe TRBD1 (5 bases). Trimming removed 5 bases from V and 8 bases from J, with 15 bases in between. The V gene's germline CDR1 is LNHDA and CDR2 SQIVND (reference sequence). The CDR3 runs 13 residues. CDR3 protein: CASSPSGANGYTF. CDR3 DNA sequence: TGTGCCAGTAGTCCCAGTGGGGCAAACGGCTACACCTTC.

This chain uses TRBV11-2 with TRBJ2-7; TRBD2 agrees at 10 bases. Germline CDR1 SGHAT, CDR2 FQNNGV. The CDR3 is 15 residues long. With V trimmed by 1 base and J by 5 bases, 5 bases remained unmatched. The CDR3, as DNA: TGTGCCAGCAGCTTAGCGGGACTAGCGAAGAACGAGCAGTACTTC. Translated: CASSLAGLAKNEQYF.

V and J are TRBV10-3 and TRBJ1-2; 12 positions match TRBD1. Per the germline V gene, CDR1 is ENHRY and CDR2 is SYGVKD. V lost 8 bases to trimming and J lost 2 bases; unmatched junction nucleotides: 6. The CDR3 is 15 amino acids. For the CDR3, the DNA is TGTGCCATCGGGGGGACAGGGGGCGTGAACTATGGCTACACCTTC. Amino acid sequence: CAIGGTGGVNYGYTF.

The V and J genes are TRBV2 and TRBJ2-7, with D unclear. CDR3 length: 12 amino acids. Germline-derived CDR1 and CDR2 are SNHLY and FYNNEI. The V end lost 3 bases, the J end lost 4 bases, and 7 bases lay between the germline ends. The chain's CDR3 is CASSERDYEQYF. CDR3 coding DNA: TGTGCCAGCAGTGAGAGAGATTACGAGCAGTACTTC.